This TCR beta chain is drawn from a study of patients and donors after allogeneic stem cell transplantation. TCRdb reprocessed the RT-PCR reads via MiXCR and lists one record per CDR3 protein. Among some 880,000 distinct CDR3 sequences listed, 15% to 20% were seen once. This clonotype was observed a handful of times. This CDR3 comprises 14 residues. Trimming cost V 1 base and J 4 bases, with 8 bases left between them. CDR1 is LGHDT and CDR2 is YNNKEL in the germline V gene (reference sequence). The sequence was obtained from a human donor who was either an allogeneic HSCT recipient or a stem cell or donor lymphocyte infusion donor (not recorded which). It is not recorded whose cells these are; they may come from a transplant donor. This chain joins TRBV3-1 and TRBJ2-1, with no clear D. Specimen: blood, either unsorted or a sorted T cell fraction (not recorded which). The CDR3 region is CASSQAPPYNEQFF. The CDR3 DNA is TGTGCCAGCAGCCAAGCCCCACCATACAATGAGCAGTTCTTC.